Listed below are T cell receptor beta chains from one sample, sequenced in a study of blood T cell repertoires in COVID-19. Assay used: immunoSEQ multiplex PCR; TCRdb lists only in-frame clones, some missing. The sample includes 110,000 to 150,000 clones, 75% to 85% seen only once; the top ten take roughly 4.5%. The sequenced sample was peripheral blood. Every receptor here comes from a man aged 60 to 75 with acute or convalescent COVID-19. Both conserved end residues are trimmed from each CDR3. Rows may omit the clone size; those that give it use once, few, many or a size class.

clone size | V gene | CDR3 protein
. | TRBV6-5 | ASSYPSGGWYEQY
. | TRBV2 | ASSEAQYTGELF
. | TRBV5-1 | ASSLVLLAGGPSSYNEQF
once | TRBV28 | ASGEVPLH
few | TRBV7-9 | ASSLSEVQGNYGYT
. | TRBV4-1 | ASSQEGNSGLGYNEQF
. | TRBV19 | ASSIGRGNTEAF
. | TRBV12-3/TRBV12-4 | ASRRVDTQY
. | TRBV19 | ASSFHGMRETQY
. | TRBV12-3/TRBV12-4 | ASSRTDQPQH
. | TRBV2 | ASSEASSSGGGELF
. | TRBV27 | ASRREGVGYGYT
. | TRBV11-2 | ASSTDRGLPPDEQY
. | TRBV11-2 | ASSLAGDEQF
few | TRBV11-2 | ASSQQGYTEAF
. | TRBV29-1 | SVVEPTTKNIQY
. | TRBV30 | ACSLFGTGFYEQY